The present T cell receptor (beta chain) was sequenced within a study of regulatory T cells in long-lasting Graves disease. The study, taken as a whole, reports: Patients whose Graves' disease persisted exhibited lower TCR diversity than those newly diagnosed.

The V gene's germline CDR1 is SGHVS and CDR2 FNYEAQ. CDR3 size: 11 residues. The V gene lost 5 bases and the J gene lost 7 bases, with 5 bases spanning the gap. Time point defined: newly diagnosed GD, antithyroid drugs for less than 3 months. PBMCs were the source of the RNA used for TCR sequencing. Graves' disease diagnosis followed American Thyroid Association guidelines. Arm-PCR of CDR3 regions and iRepertoire HTBI primers were used to build TCR beta libraries. TCRdb fed the multiplex PCR reads into MiXCR, producing one record per CDR3 protein. The sample records a few hundred thousand distinct CDR3 sequences, roughly 15% being singletons. In regard to this clonotype: Its antigen is not identified.

These same data were also listed under a study on T cells in Graves' hyperthyroidism and ophthalmopathy. That study reports: Model-based prediction identified ophthalmopathy a median around 6.5 months prior to its onset.

The TCR comes from a woman between 45 and 65 years old with Graves disease. Source: peripheral blood mononuclear cells (PBMCs), taken at new diagnosis, from a patient treated with antithyroid drugs. The chain has TRBV7-6 and TRBJ2-2; D unresolved. The chain's CDR3 is CASSPLGELFF. The CDR3 region has the DNA TGTGCCAGCAGCCCCCTCGGGGAGCTGTTTTTT.